Reported below is one TCR beta chain. This sample is part of a study of cytomegalovirus exposure and HLA in healthy donors. CDR1 SGHKS and CDR2 YYEKEE come from the germline V gene (reference sequence). The CDR3 length is 14 residues. The V gene lost 4 bases and the J gene lost 0 bases, with 10 bases spanning the gap. PCR used 60 Vbeta primers and 13 Jbeta primers. Repertoires were generated with immunoSEQ multiplex PCR, while TCRdb's copy carries only in-frame clones and drops some. The sample shows about 180,000 clones, over 70% of them seen only once. V gene TRBV5-5 combines with J gene TRBJ1-1; TRBD1 might be the D (5 bases). The sample taken for sequencing was PBMCs. This clonotype originated in a young man in good health and CMV-seronegative. The CDR3 DNA reads TGTGCCAGCAGCCGGGGGATCATGAACACTGAAGCTTTCTTT. As protein: CASSRGIMNTEAFF.